A single sample gave rise to the 18 T cell receptor beta chains below, sequenced in a study of control samples from healthy donors and cancer patients. Generated by immunoSEQ multiplex PCR, the TCRdb table keeps only in-frame clones and is missing some. The sample shows 100,000 to 150,000 clones, roughly 92% of them seen only once. The sample comprised PBMCs. All receptors derive from a man older than 75 with head and neck cancer.

This rearrangement joins TRBV27 to TRBJ2-1; D not certain. V was trimmed by 0 bases and J by 6 bases, leaving 9 bases between them. CDR3 size: 14 residues. In germline, CDR1 is MNHEY, CDR2 SMNVEV (reference sequence). CDR3: CASSLSTYGNEQFF. The CDR3 DNA is TGTGCCAGCAGTTTATCTACTTATGGCAATGAGCAGTTCTTC.

The chain has TRBV29-1 and TRBJ2-5, with D possibly being TRBD2 (6 bases). The CDR3 covers 13 residues. Germline loops: CDR1 SQVTM, CDR2 ANQGSEA. V was shortened by 2 bases and J by 2 bases, with 9 bases between the two germline ends. The CDR3 coding sequence is TGCAGCGTTGAAATCCGGGGGCAAGAGACCCAGTACTTC. It encodes CSVEIRGQETQYF.

This clone was counted a few times. The same CDR3 is also encoded by other DNA sequences in this sample. CDR3 in DNA: TGCGCCAGCAGCTTGGACCCAGGGAATCAGCCCCAGCATTTT. The encoded protein is CASSLDPGNQPQHF. The chain uses TRBV5-1 and TRBJ1-5, with D possibly matching TRBD1 (5 bases). CDR3 length: 14 residues. The germline V gene encodes CDR1 SGHRS and CDR2 YFSETQ. V lost 0 bases and J lost 4, with 8 bases in between.

The chain is built from TRBV3-1 (or the pseudogene TRBV3-2) and TRBJ2-5; D is possibly TRBD1 or TRBD2 (6 bases each). The CDR3 extends over 17 amino acids. Germline CDR1 LGHDT, CDR2 YNNKEL (reference sequence). Trimming shortened V by 0 bases and J by 5 bases, and 19 bases separated the two germline ends. DNA of the CDR3: TGTGCCAGCAGCCAAGATCGGGTGGGGGGCGCAGGGGAGACCCAGTACTTC. Translation gives CASSQDRVGGAGETQYF.

The chain combines TRBV7-6 with TRBJ2-3; a weak D match, TRBD2 (6 bases). This CDR3 contains 15 residues. The germline gives CDR1 SGHVS, CDR2 FNYEAQ. Trimming stripped 1 base from V and 2 bases from J, with 10 bases between. This CDR3 is CASSLVAGNTDTQYF. DNA for the CDR3: TGTGCCAGCAGCTTAGTTGCGGGGAACACAGATACGCAGTATTTT.

In this sample, this clone turned up once. DNA of the CDR3: TGCGCCAGCAGCTCGGGACTACAGGAGACCCAGTACTTC. Translating gives CASSSGLQETQYF. The genes are TRBV5-1 and TRBJ2-5; 7 nucleotides match TRBD2. This CDR3 region has 13 residues. Germline V gene data show CDR1 as SGHRS and CDR2 as YFSETQ. Losses at the gene ends were 3 bases for V and 5 bases for J; bases not matched to a gene: 4.

The rearrangement links TRBV13 to TRBJ2-3, with 12 bases fitting TRBD2. Germline values: CDR1 PRHDT, CDR2 FYEKMQ (reference sequence). This CDR3 contains 16 residues. Trimming at V came to 5 bases and at J to 4 bases, leaving 7 bases not matched to a gene. The DNA for the CDR3 is TGTGCCAGCAGCGCATGGACTAGCGGGAACCCAGATACGCAGTATTTT. Amino acids: CASSAWTSGNPDTQYF.

CDR3 protein: CASSSVLLADRSNEQFF. CDR3 in DNA: TGTGCCAGCAGTTCGGTGCTACTAGCGGACAGATCCAATGAGCAGTTCTTC. V usage is TRBV6-2 or TRBV6-3 and J usage is TRBJ2-1; TRBD2 matches 8 bases. J lost 6 bases, V lost 4 bases, and 14 bases had no gene match. This CDR3 contains 17 residues. Germline V lookup: CDR1 MNHEY, CDR2 SVGEGT.

The chain employs TRBV7-6 and TRBJ2-5; TRBD2 matches 8 bases. The CDR3 has 16 residues. Trimming cost V 0 bases and J 5 bases; bases outside gene matches: 8. The germline V gene has CDR1 SGHVS and CDR2 FNYEAQ. The CDR3 loop is CASSLARSGSWETQYF. The CDR3 coding sequence is TGTGCCAGCAGCTTAGCCAGGAGCGGGAGTTGGGAGACCCAGTACTTC. Combining the CDR3 with reference TRBV7-6 and TRBJ2-5 gives the whole variable domain GAGVSQSPRYKVTKRGQDVALRCDPISGHVSLYWYRQALGQGPEFLTYFNYEAQQDKSGLPNDRFSAERPEGSISTLTIQRTEQRDSAMYRCASSLARSGSWETQYFGPGTRLLVL.

This chain uses TRBV5-1 with TRBJ1-1; the D is unclear. The germline CDR1 and CDR2 sequences are SGHRS and YFSETQ. V dropped 0 bases and J dropped 2 bases, with 11 bases sitting between them. This CDR3 has 15 amino acids. CDR3 nucleotides: TGCGCCAGCAGCTTGGGCCTCGGGCGTAACACTGAAGCTTTCTTT. Its translation: CASSLGLGRNTEAFF.

The chain combines TRBV4-3 with TRBJ1-2; D remains unclear. V was trimmed by 3 bases and J by 4 bases, leaving 21 bases between them. Germline V gene lookup returns CDR1 LGHNA and CDR2 YSLEER. This CDR3 is built from 17 residues. This chain's CDR3 is CASSQNGPSDLPYGYTF. DNA for the CDR3: TGCGCCAGCAGCCAGAACGGACCTTCAGACCTTCCCTATGGCTACACCTTC.

The chain recombines TRBV5-4 with TRBJ1-4, with 11 bases matching TRBD1. The CDR3 has 14 residues. J gave up 6 bases and V 3 bases, and 1 base lay outside the gene matches. The germline V gene encodes CDR1 SGHNT and CDR2 YYREEE (reference sequence). CDR3 loop: CASSSGQGDEKLFF. CDR3 nucleotide sequence: TGTGCCAGCAGCTCGGGACAGGGGGATGAAAAACTGTTTTTT.

Points on this clone: Other DNA sequences from this sample encode an identical CDR3 as well. CDR3 DNA: TGTGCCAGCAGCCAGGACAGGGTAACCTACGAGCAGTACTTC. Translation: CASSQDRVTYEQYF. V and J are TRBV3-1 (or the pseudogene TRBV3-2) and TRBJ2-7, with 8 bases aligning to TRBD1. CDR1 and CDR2 (germline): LGHDT, YNNKEL (reference sequence). Trimming at V came to 3 bases and at J to 2 bases, leaving 3 bases not matched to a gene. The CDR3 consists of 14 residues.

The count of this clone is one. V usage is TRBV5-1 and J usage is TRBJ1-2; TRBD1 is a possible D gene (6 bases). Per the germline V gene, CDR1 is SGHRS and CDR2 is YFSETQ. Trimming took off 4 bases at V and 6 bases at J, with 13 bases between the two ends. This CDR3 contains 13 residues. The chain's CDR3 is CASSSTGRDGYTF. The CDR3 DNA is TGCGCCAGCAGCAGCACAGGGCGGGATGGCTACACCTTC.

The rearrangement uses TRBV19 and TRBJ2-7; TRBD2 matches at 13 bases. This CDR3 contains 15 residues. Germline CDR1 is LNHDA and CDR2 is SQIVND (reference sequence). V trimming: 6 bases; J trimming: 3 bases; junction bases outside the gene matches: 5. Written as DNA, the CDR3 is TGTGCCAGTAGAGGACTAGCGGGGGAGGTCTACGAGCAGTACTTC. It specifies CASRGLAGEVYEQYF.

The rearrangement uses TRBV7-2 and TRBJ2-1; unclear D gene. The V end was cut by 2 bases, the J end by 4 bases, with 12 bases between. Per the germline V gene, CDR1 is SGHTA and CDR2 is FQGNSA. There are 15 residues in the CDR3. Here the CDR3 DNA reads TGTGCCAGCAGCTTACAAGGCGGTACTTACAATGAGCAGTTCTTC. Encoded protein: CASSLQGGTYNEQFF.

The chain is built from TRBV19 and TRBJ1-2; D unresolved. The CDR3 has 12 amino acids. V was cut by 7 bases and J by 8 bases, with 14 bases left in between. CDR1 and CDR2 (germline): LNHDA, SQIVND (reference sequence). DNA of the CDR3: TGTGCCAGTAAGAACAGCCTGGAGGGCTACACCTTC. It specifies CASKNSLEGYTF.

This rearrangement joins TRBV2 to TRBJ1-5; TRBD1 matches 7 bases. CDR3 length: 16 residues. Germline V gene lookup returns CDR1 SNHLY and CDR2 FYNNEI. The V gene end was trimmed by 7 bases and the J gene end by 2 bases; junction bases not matched to a gene: 11. The CDR3 sequence is CASKKDRVEGNQPQHF. For the CDR3, the DNA is TGTGCCAGCAAAAAAGACAGGGTTGAGGGCAATCAGCCCCAGCATTTT.